This T cell receptor beta chain came from a study of blood T cell repertoires in COVID-19. Background on the study: The samples span acute and convalescent COVID-19 from the United States, Italy and Spain.

In the original analysis: Nucleated cell counts were estimated from reference gene primer amplification. The method was immunoSEQ multiplex PCR; TCRdb's version includes in-frame clones alone and lacks a portion of them. V and J calls and clone size are those listed in that table; D and trimming were worked out from the DNA. The sample shows 200,000 to 300,000 clones, 70% to 90% of them seen only once. This CDR3 comprises 13 residues. Trimming shortened V by 3 bases and J by 8 bases, and 14 bases separated the two germline ends. The germline V gene has CDR1 GTSNPN and CDR2 SVGIG (reference sequence). The Seattle patients, enrolled during active infection, were followed longitudinally.

The sequence was collected from a woman aged 55-69 years with COVID-19, enrolled during active disease. The sequenced sample consisted of peripheral blood. This chain joins TRBV30 and TRBJ1-5; no firm D call. The CDR3 protein is CAWSLTVDEPQHF. The CDR3 DNA sequence: TGTGCCTGGAGCTTAACAGTCGATGAGCCCCAGCATTTT.